Below, 13 T cell receptor beta chains from the same sample are listed, as sequenced in a study of CD8+CD57+ T cells in acquired aplastic anemia (dated by TCRdb to 2016 to 2019). Flow cytometry had shown CD8+CD57+ cell expansion in the patients selected for sequencing. The run used an Illumina HiSeq 2000. Genomic DNA was used as template for profiling of TCR beta VDJ combinations and CDR3 sequences. TCRdb trimmed public reads at Q25 via fastp, called clones via MiXCR and kept in-frame beta chains. Records with the same CDR3 protein are collapsed into one entry carrying the most frequent genes and DNA. The sample has roughly 98,000 distinct CDR3 sequences on record, 55% to 80% of them singletons. Together, the top ten hold 65% of the sample. The sample consisted of sorted CD4+, CD8+, or CD8+CD57+ T cells (not recorded which) from PBMCs. The receptor source for this set is a human donor with aplastic anemia.

This clonotype showed up just once. The gene calls are TRBV10-3 and TRBJ1-1, with 8 bases lining up with TRBD1. Unmatched junction bases numbered 8, after V lost 10 bases and J lost 4 bases. The CDR3 is 13 residues long. Germline V gene data show CDR1 as ENHRY and CDR2 as SYGVKD. In DNA form, the CDR3 reads TGTGCCAGCAATGGACAGGGTATCACTGAAGCTTTCTTT. This sequence encodes CASNGQGITEAFF.

The chain recombines TRBV29-1 with TRBJ2-7, with TRBD2 identical over 8 bases. V dropped 6 bases and J dropped 2; count of bases not matched to a gene: 6. The germline CDR1 and CDR2 sequences are SQVTM and ANQGSEA. CDR3 length: 13 amino acids. CDR3 nucleotides: TGCAGCGTCCCGGGAGGGGGGGCCTACGAGCAGTACTTC. Translation gives CSVPGGGAYEQYF.

This clonotype was recorded only once. This chain links TRBV12-3 or TRBV12-4 with TRBJ2-6; D is unclear. Trimming removed 3 bases at V and 1 base at J, with 13 bases between. The CDR3 contains 17 residues. CDR3 bases: TGTGCCAGCAGTTTCCCTTGGATCACTTCTGGGGCCAACGTCCTGACTTTC. As protein: CASSFPWITSGANVLTF.

Details on this clonotype: A read error may account for a junction end that differs from germline. The CDR3 DNA reads TGTGCCACCAGCGGGGGCCGGACCGGACACTATGGCTATACCTTC. Translated: CATSGGRTGHYGYTF. The J gene is TRBJ1-2, the V gene TRBV15; a weak D match, TRBD1 (6 bases). CDR1 and CDR2 (germline): LNHNV, YYDKDF (reference sequence). The CDR3 extends over 15 amino acids.

The rearrangement uses TRBV20-1 and TRBJ1-5, with a possible D match to TRBD1 (6 bases). This CDR3 comprises 14 residues. Germline V gene lookup returns CDR1 DFQATT and CDR2 SNEGSKA (reference sequence). Trimming left V 3 bases short and J 7 bases short, with 16 bases between. The CDR3 nucleotides are TGCAGTGCTAGGGAGGGCAGGGGAAACCAGCCCCAGCATTTT. Translation: CSAREGRGNQPQHF.

The J gene is TRBJ2-7, the V gene TRBV20-1; no clear D. V was shortened by 6 bases and J by 0 bases, with 9 bases between the two germline ends. The germline CDR1 and CDR2 sequences are DFQATT and SNEGSKA (reference sequence). The CDR3 length is 12 residues. This CDR3 reads CSATPTSYEQYF. For the CDR3, the DNA is TGCAGTGCCACCCCTACCTCCTACGAGCAGTACTTC.

The chain is built from TRBV20-1 and TRBJ1-5; tentatively, D is TRBD1 (6 bases). Looked up from germline, CDR1 is DFQATT and CDR2 is SNEGSKA (reference sequence). CDR3 size: 13 residues. The ends were cut back, 2 bases at V and 5 bases at J, with 10 bases in the middle. CDR3 loop: CSARKGVDQPQHF. CDR3 coding DNA: TGCAGTGCTAGAAAGGGGGTGGATCAGCCCCAGCATTTT.

This rearrangement joins TRBV20-1 to TRBJ2-3; 10 bases fit TRBD1. The CDR3 is 14 amino acids. CDR1 and CDR2 (germline): DFQATT, SNEGSKA (reference sequence). V was pared by 6 bases and J by 2 bases, with 5 bases of the junction left unmatched. CDR3 DNA: TGCAGTGCCCTGGACAGGGGGTACACAGATACGCAGTATTTT. Translating gives CSALDRGYTDTQYF.

This clonotype has only a few counts. The chain couples TRBV10-3 to TRBJ1-6; the D gene is possibly TRBD1 (5 bases). Germline values: CDR1 ENHRY, CDR2 SYGVKD. V lost 10 bases to trimming and J lost 3 bases, with 10 bases between them. The CDR3 has 13 amino acids. This CDR3 reads CASQGNYNSPLHF. CDR3 nucleotide sequence: TGTGCCAGCCAGGGAAACTATAATTCACCCCTCCACTTT.

The chain employs TRBV29-1 and TRBJ1-1; 8 bases line up with TRBD1. Germline V gives CDR1 SQVTM, CDR2 ANQGSEA. CDR3 length equals 12 residues. The junction had 1 base not matched to a gene; V was cut back by 6 bases and J by 1 base. The CDR3 sequence is CSVGQGNTEAFF. The CDR3 nucleotides are TGCAGCGTAGGACAGGGGAACACTGAAGCTTTCTTT.

The J gene is TRBJ1-2, the V gene TRBV19; D gene ambiguous. Germline CDR1 LNHDA, CDR2 SQIVND (reference sequence). V was cut by 6 bases and J by 7 bases, with 12 bases left in between. The CDR3 is 12 residues long. The CDR3 here is CASSPRAAGYTF. CDR3 in DNA: TGTGCCAGTAGCCCGAGGGCAGCTGGCTACACCTTC.

The CDR3 coding sequence is TGCAGCGTTGCGGGACTAGCGGGGGGTGAGACCCAGTACTTC. Translated, it gives CSVAGLAGGETQYF. This chain uses TRBV29-1 with TRBJ2-5; 15 nucleotides line up with TRBD2. Unmatched junction bases numbered 2, after V lost 4 bases and J lost 5 bases. There are 14 residues in the CDR3. Germline V gene sequence: CDR1 SQVTM, CDR2 ANQGSEA.

The V call is TRBV5-8, the J call TRBJ1-2; D not resolved. This CDR3 is built from 13 residues. V lost 4 bases and J lost 7, with 14 bases in between. Germline assignment: CDR1 SGHTS and CDR2 YDEGEE. Here the CDR3 DNA reads TGTGCCAGCAGCATTCTCTGGACGGGTGGCTACACCTTC. Encoded protein: CASSILWTGGYTF.